This T cell receptor (beta chain) was retrieved from a study of CD8 T cells in Susac syndrome. Germline V lookup: CDR1 LGHDT, CDR2 YNNKEL (reference sequence). This CDR3 region has 13 residues. The V gene end was trimmed by 0 bases and the J gene end by 10 bases; junction bases not matched to a gene: 3. An amount of RNA that ranged from roughly 0.5 to 1 ug was reverse transcribed with random hexamers. TCRdb ran MiXCR on the immunoSEQ multiplex PCR reads and lists one entry per CDR3 protein. The sample has about 89,000 distinct CDR3 sequences, 90% to 95% seen once; the top ten hold approximately 0.31%. As concerns this clonotype: No antigen is known for it.

TCR beta sequencing was performed on blood CD8+ and CD4+ T cells. Healthy donors were controls matched for age and sex. Negative isolation yielded CD8+ and CD4+ T cells; FACS enriched TEMRA cells. Study-wide results and caveats: The authors acknowledged that the study's TCR sequencing and HLA analysis involved relatively few individuals.

This chain connects TRBV3-1 to TRBJ2-1, with 7 positions matching TRBD1. The sample comprised CD8+ T cells from PBMCs. This receptor was identified in a human donor in good health. In DNA form, the CDR3 reads TGTGCCAGCAGCCAAGACCAGGGGGACGAGCAGTTCTTC. Amino acids: CASSQDQGDEQFF.